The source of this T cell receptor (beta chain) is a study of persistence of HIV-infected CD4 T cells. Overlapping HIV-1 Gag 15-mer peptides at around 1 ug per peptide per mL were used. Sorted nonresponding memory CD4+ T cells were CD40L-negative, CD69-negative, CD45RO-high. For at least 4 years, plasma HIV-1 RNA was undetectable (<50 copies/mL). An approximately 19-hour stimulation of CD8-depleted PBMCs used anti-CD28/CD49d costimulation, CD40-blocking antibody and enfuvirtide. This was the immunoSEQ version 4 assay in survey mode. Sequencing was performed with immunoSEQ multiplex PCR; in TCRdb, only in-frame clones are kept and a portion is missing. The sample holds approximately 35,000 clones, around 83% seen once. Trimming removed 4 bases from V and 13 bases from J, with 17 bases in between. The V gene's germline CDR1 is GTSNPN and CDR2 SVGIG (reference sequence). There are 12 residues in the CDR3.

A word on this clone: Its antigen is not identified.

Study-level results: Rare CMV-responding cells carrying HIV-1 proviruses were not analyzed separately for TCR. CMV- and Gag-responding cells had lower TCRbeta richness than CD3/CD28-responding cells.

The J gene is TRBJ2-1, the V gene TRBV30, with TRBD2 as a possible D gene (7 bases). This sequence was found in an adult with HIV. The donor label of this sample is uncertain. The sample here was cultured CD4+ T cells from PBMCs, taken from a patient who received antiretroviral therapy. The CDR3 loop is CAWTDRGGPQFF. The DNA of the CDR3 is TGTGCCTGGACGGACCGCGGGGGCCCCCAGTTCTTC.